Listed here are 18 T cell receptor beta chains from one sample, sequenced in a study of blood T cells in healthy people across ages. Through a sample-barcoded 5' primer and a J-beta primer mix, a second PCR was run for roughly 6 to 12 cycles. In TCRdb, the 5' RACE reads were re-called with MiXCR into one record per CDR3 protein. Of 700,000 to 950,000 distinct CDR3 sequences in the sample, 58% were seen once. The sample was blood. The receptors come from a man aged 25 to 40 in good health.

This chain joins TRBV5-1 and TRBJ2-7; D possibly corresponds to TRBD2 (6 bases). The CDR3 loop spans 15 amino acids. Germline lookup yields CDR1 SGHRS and CDR2 YFSETQ. The V end was cut by 0 bases, the J end by 7 bases, with 17 bases between. CDR3 sequence reads: CASSLVVGLRNEQYF. The DNA for the CDR3 is TGCGCCAGCAGCTTGGTCGTTGGACTAAGAAATGAGCAGTACTTC.

This clonotype was counted a single time. V usage is TRBV28 and J usage is TRBJ1-2, with 11 bases fitting TRBD1. This CDR3 comprises 15 residues. V shed 5 bases and J 5 bases; nucleotides not matched to a gene: 7. In germline, CDR1 is MDHEN, CDR2 SYDVKM. CDR3 sequence: CASSPQGTGGYGYTF. CDR3 bases: TGTGCCAGCAGTCCTCAAGGGACAGGGGGTTATGGCTACACCTTC.

J is TRBJ2-7 and V is TRBV7-6; TRBD2 is a possible D gene (5 bases). The CDR3 runs to 17 residues. CDR1 is SGHVS, CDR2 FNYEAQ, per germline. V was trimmed by 0 bases and J by 7 bases, leaving 22 bases between them. CDR3 in DNA: TGTGCCAGCAGCTTAGCTCCCGACGGAGGCCCAATTGGGGAGCAGTACTTC. It is translated as CASSLAPDGGPIGEQYF.

This clonotype was observed a handful of times. The chain couples TRBV27 to TRBJ1-2; possible D gene TRBD1, 6 bases. The length of the CDR3 is 13 residues. V shed 1 base and J shed 8 bases, with 11 bases lying between them. Germline CDR1 reads MNHEY; CDR2 reads SMNVEV (reference sequence). The CDR3 nucleotides read TGTGCCAGCAGTTTATGGGCAGGGGACGGCTACACCTTC. As protein: CASSLWAGDGYTF.

The CDR3 sequence is CASSLAFQGVNNEQYF. The CDR3 DNA follows: TGCGCCAGCAGCTTGGCTTTCCAGGGGGTTAACAATGAGCAGTACTTC. This chain uses TRBV5-1 with TRBJ2-5; 7 bases match TRBD1. The CDR3 is 16 amino acids. V lost 0 bases and J lost 11; bases outside the gene matches: 16. Germline CDR1 is SGHRS and CDR2 is YFSETQ.

The V and J genes are TRBV7-6 and TRBJ2-1; D may be TRBD1 or TRBD2 (5 bases each). This CDR3 has 18 amino acids. V was clipped by 3 bases and J by 0 bases, with 18 bases between them. The germline gives CDR1 SGHVS, CDR2 FNYEAQ. In nucleotides, the CDR3 is TGTGCCAGCAGCTTCAGGCAGGGAGAGGGGACCTCCTACAATGAGCAGTTCTTC. This encodes CASSFRQGEGTSYNEQFF. The whole variable domain, filled in from reference TRBV7-6 and TRBJ2-1, reads GAGVSQSPRYKVTKRGQDVALRCDPISGHVSLYWYRQALGQGPEFLTYFNYEAQQDKSGLPNDRFSAERPEGSISTLTIQRTEQRDSAMYRCASSFRQGEGTSYNEQFFGPGTRLTVL.

J is TRBJ1-2 and V is TRBV29-1; TRBD1 is a possible D gene (6 bases). The V end was cut by 5 bases, the J end by 2 bases, with 15 bases between. This CDR3 is 14 amino acids long. CDR1 SQVTM and CDR2 ANQGSEA come from the germline V gene. CDR3 coding DNA: TGCAGCGTTCTCAGTCCCGGACAGAACTATGGCTACACCTTC. The encoded protein is CSVLSPGQNYGYTF.

This clonotype was seen more than once but under ten times. The chain joins TRBV7-6 to TRBJ1-1; no clear D gene. The CDR3 is made up of 13 amino acids. V was shortened by 5 bases and J by 0 bases, with 7 bases between the two germline ends. Germline V gene sequence: CDR1 SGHVS, CDR2 FNYEAQ. CDR3 in amino acids: CASSQTLNTEAFF. CDR3 DNA: TGTGCCAGCAGCCAGACGCTGAACACTGAAGCTTTCTTT. Full variable domain (outside the CDR3, taken from reference TRBV7-6 and TRBJ1-1): GAGVSQSPRYKVTKRGQDVALRCDPISGHVSLYWYRQALGQGPEFLTYFNYEAQQDKSGLPNDRFSAERPEGSISTLTIQRTEQRDSAMYRCASSQTLNTEAFFGQGTRLTVV.

This chain connects TRBV24-1 to TRBJ2-4; possible D gene TRBD1, 6 bases. V was trimmed by 4 bases and J by 1 base, leaving 19 bases between them. CDR1 is KGHDR and CDR2 is SFDVKD in the germline V gene. The CDR3 totals 18 residues. The CDR3 DNA reads as TGTGCCACCAGTGAGGTACAGGGCAGAGGTACGGCCAAAAACATTCAGTACTTC. Amino acid sequence: CATSEVQGRGTAKNIQYF.

CDR3: CSATPTREQYF. CDR3 coding DNA: TGCAGTGCCACCCCCACCCGGGAGCAGTACTTC. The chain is built from TRBV20-1 and TRBJ2-7; D call uncertain. Looked up from germline, CDR1 is DFQATT and CDR2 is SNEGSKA (reference sequence). The CDR3 runs 11 residues. The V gene lost 6 bases and the J gene lost 7 bases, with 13 bases spanning the gap.

The chain has TRBV20-1 and TRBJ2-6, with D unclear. V lost 6 bases to trimming and J lost 0 bases, with 18 bases between them. Germline lookup yields CDR1 DFQATT and CDR2 SNEGSKA (reference sequence). The CDR3 runs to 17 residues. The CDR3 DNA reads TGCAGTGCCCAGCATATAGGCCGCCGCTCTGGGGCCAACGTCCTGACTTTC. Translating gives CSAQHIGRRSGANVLTF.

The chain is built from TRBV29-1 and TRBJ2-1; 7 bases align to TRBD1. V shed 3 bases, J shed 6 bases, and the junction held 2 bases outside the gene matches. CDR1 SQVTM and CDR2 ANQGSEA come from the germline V gene. The CDR3 contains 12 residues. CDR3 nucleotides: TGCAGCGTTGACAGGGACAGCAATGAGCAGTTCTTC. Residues: CSVDRDSNEQFF.

Comments on this clonotype: A read error may be the cause here, since a much bigger clone is one base away. V usage is TRBV6-6 and J usage is TRBJ2-6, with a tentative D call TRBD1 (5 bases). The CDR3 has 11 amino acids. Germline V lookup: CDR1 MNHNY, CDR2 SVGAGI (reference sequence). Written as DNA, the CDR3 is TGTGCCAGCACTGGGGCCAACGTCCCGACTTTC. It encodes CASTGANVPTF.

This clonotype was detected a few times. This chain uses TRBV20-1 with TRBJ1-2, with D possibly being TRBD1 (6 bases). Trimming stripped 7 bases from V and 10 bases from J, with 13 bases between. The CDR3 extends over 10 amino acids. CDR1 is DFQATT, CDR2 SNEGSKA, per germline (reference sequence). CDR3 nucleotide sequence: TGCAGTGGGGGACAACCCGCCTACACCTTC. Translated, it gives CSGGQPAYTF.

The chain carries TRBV7-6 and TRBJ2-2, with 7 bases fitting TRBD1. CDR3 length: 16 residues. V dropped 3 bases and J dropped 1; count of bases not matched to a gene: 5. In germline, CDR1 is SGHVS, CDR2 FNYEAQ. The CDR3: CASSLDTGVNTGELFF. The CDR3 region has the DNA TGTGCCAGCAGCTTGGATACAGGGGTGAACACCGGGGAGCTGTTTTTT.

This clonotype was recorded a few times. The chain is built from TRBV7-2 and TRBJ1-1, with 9 nucleotides matching TRBD1. Germline-derived CDR1 and CDR2 are SGHTA and FQGNSA. Trimming took 5 bases from V and 5 from J; bases not matched to a gene: 6. The CDR3 has 14 residues. The CDR3 DNA reads as TGTGCCAGCAGCGCATCGACAGGGGGGACTGAAGCTTTCTTT. Amino acids: CASSASTGGTEAFF.

V usage is TRBV6-1 and J usage is TRBJ2-3; D unresolved. V was clipped by 9 bases and J by 0 bases, with 16 bases between them. CDR3 size: 15 residues. CDR1 is MNHNS and CDR2 is SASEGT in the germline V gene. The CDR3 bases are TGTGCCAGTCGAGCAGACCTCCCTAGCACAGATACGCAGTATTTT. Protein: CASRADLPSTDTQYF.

Many counts were recorded for this clonotype. The V gene is TRBV12-3 or TRBV12-4, the J gene TRBJ1-5, with 8 bases aligning to TRBD1. V shed 5 bases and J 5 bases; nucleotides not matched to a gene: 8. This CDR3 comprises 15 residues. The CDR3 spells CASSRTGIGYQPQHF. Here the CDR3 DNA reads TGTGCCAGCAGTAGGACAGGGATCGGTTATCAGCCCCAGCATTTT.